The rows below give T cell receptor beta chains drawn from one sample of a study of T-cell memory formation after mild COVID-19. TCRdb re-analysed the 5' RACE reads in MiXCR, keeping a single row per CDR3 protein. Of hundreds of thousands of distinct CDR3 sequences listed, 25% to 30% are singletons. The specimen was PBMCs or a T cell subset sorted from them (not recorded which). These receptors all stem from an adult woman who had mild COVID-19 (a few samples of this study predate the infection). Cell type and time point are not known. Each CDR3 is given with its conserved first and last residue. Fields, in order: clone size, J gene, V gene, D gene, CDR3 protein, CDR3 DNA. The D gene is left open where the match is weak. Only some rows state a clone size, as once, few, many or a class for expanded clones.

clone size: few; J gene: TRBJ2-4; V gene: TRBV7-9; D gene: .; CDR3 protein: CASSLGLIQYF; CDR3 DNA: TGTGCCAGCAGCTTAGGGCTGATTCAGTACTTC
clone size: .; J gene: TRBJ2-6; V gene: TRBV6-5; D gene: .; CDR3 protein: CASTPQTPSGSGANVLTF; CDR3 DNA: TGTGCCAGCACCCCACAGACACCCTCAGGCTCTGGGGCCAACGTCCTGACTTTC
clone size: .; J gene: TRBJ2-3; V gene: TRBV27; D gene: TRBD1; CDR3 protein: CASSLFARDSRETESTDTQYF; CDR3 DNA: TGTGCCAGCAGTTTATTCGCACGGGACAGCAGAGAAACCGAGAGCACAGATACGCAGTATTTT
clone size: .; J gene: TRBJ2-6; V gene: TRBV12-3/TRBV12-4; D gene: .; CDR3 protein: CASSSESGTGANVLTF; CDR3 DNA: TGTGCCAGCAGTTCCGAGTCCGGTACCGGGGCCAACGTCCTGACTTTC
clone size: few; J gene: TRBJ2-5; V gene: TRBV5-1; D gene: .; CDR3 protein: CASSLVGTLGEGTQYF; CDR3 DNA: TGCGCCAGCAGCTTGGTTGGGACGCTCGGGGAAGGGACCCAGTACTTC
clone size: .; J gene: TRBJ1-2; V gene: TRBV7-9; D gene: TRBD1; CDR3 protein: CASSPYSQGANGYTF; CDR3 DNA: TGTGCCAGCAGCCCATACAGTCAGGGGGCGAATGGCTACACCTTC
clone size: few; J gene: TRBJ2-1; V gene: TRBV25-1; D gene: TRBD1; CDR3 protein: CASSEPGQGSSYNEQFF; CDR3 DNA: TGTGCCAGCAGTGAACCTGGACAGGGGAGCTCCTACAATGAGCAGTTCTTC
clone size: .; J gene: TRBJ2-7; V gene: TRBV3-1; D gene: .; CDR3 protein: CASSPSSIGEQYF; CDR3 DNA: TGTGCCAGCAGCCCAAGTAGCATCGGCGAGCAGTACTTC
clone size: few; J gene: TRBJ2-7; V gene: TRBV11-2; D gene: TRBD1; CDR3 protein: CASSFRWTGNEQYF; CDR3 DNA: TGTGCCAGCAGCTTCCGCTGGACAGGGAACGAGCAGTACTTC
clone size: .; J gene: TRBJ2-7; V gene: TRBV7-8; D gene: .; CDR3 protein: CASSLRQEGVYEQYF; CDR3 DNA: TGTGCCAGCAGCCTGCGACAGGAGGGTGTCTACGAGCAGTACTTC
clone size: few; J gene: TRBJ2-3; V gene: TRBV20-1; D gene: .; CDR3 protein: CSSSLRTDTQYF; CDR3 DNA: TGCAGTTCTAGCCTGCGCACAGATACGCAGTATTTT
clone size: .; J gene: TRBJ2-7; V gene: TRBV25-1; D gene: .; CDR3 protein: CASSETDGSVYEQYF; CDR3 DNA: TGTGCCAGCAGTGAGACTGATGGCAGCGTCTACGAGCAGTACTTC
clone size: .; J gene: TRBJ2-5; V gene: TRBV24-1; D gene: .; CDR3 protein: CATSDFRGQAGVETQYF; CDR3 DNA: TGTGCCACCAGTGATTTTAGGGGACAGGCGGGAGTCGAGACCCAGTACTTC
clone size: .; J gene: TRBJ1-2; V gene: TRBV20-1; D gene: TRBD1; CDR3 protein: CSVTTGEDYGYTF; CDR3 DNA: TGCAGTGTAACGACAGGGGAAGACTATGGCTACACCTTC
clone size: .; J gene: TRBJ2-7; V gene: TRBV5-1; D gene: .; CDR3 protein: CASSRDSPSSYEQYF; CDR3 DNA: TGCGCCAGCAGCCGTGACAGTCCGAGCTCCTACGAGCAGTACTTC
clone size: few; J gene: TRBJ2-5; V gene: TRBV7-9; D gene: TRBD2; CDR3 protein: CASSPGTNLQETQYF; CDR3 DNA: TGTGCCAGCAGCCCTGGGACTAACCTGCAAGAGACCCAGTACTTC
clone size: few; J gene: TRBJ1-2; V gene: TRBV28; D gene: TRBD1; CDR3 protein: CASHRGTYGYTF; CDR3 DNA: TGTGCCAGCCACAGGGGAACCTATGGCTACACCTTC
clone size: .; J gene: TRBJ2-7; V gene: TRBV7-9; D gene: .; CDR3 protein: CASTPLYEQYF; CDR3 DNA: TGTGCCAGCACCCCGCTTTACGAGCAGTACTTC
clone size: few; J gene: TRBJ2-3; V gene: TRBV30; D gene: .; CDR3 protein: CAWSVGTTDTDTQYF; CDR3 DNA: TGTGCCTGGAGTGTAGGGACGACTGACACAGATACGCAGTATTTT
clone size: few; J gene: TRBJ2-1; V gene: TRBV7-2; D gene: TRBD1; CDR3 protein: CASSLAPGQNNEQFF; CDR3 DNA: TGTGCCAGCAGCTTAGCTCCGGGACAGAACAATGAGCAGTTCTTC
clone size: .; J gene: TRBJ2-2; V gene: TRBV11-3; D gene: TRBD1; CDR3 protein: CASSFRDRATGELFF; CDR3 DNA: TGTGCCAGCAGCTTCCGGGACAGGGCAACCGGGGAGCTGTTTTTT
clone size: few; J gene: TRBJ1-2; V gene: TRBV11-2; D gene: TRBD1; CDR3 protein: CASSSGTGGVASYGYTF; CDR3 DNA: TGTGCCAGCAGCTCCGGGACAGGGGGCGTTGCTTCCTATGGCTACACCTTC
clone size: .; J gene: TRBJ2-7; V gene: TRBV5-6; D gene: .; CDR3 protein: CASRWDRSSYEQYF; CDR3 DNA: TGTGCCAGCAGATGGGACCGGAGCTCCTACGAGCAGTACTTC
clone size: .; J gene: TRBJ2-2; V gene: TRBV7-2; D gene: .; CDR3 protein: CASSWGTVQGELFF; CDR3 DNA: TGTGCCAGCAGCTGGGGGACCGTTCAGGGGGAGCTGTTTTTT
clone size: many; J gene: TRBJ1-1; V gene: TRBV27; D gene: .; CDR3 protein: CASSLGWNTEAFF; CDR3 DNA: TGTGCCAGCAGTTTGGGGTGGAACACTGAAGCTTTCTTT
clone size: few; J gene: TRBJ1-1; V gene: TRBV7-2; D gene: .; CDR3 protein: CASSYLGNGITEAFF; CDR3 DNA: TGTGCCAGCAGCTACCTGGGGAATGGGATCACTGAAGCTTTCTTT
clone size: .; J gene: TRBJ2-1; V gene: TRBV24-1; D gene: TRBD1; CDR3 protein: CATSDPGQINEQFF; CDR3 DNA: TGTGCCACCAGTGACCCGGGACAGATCAATGAGCAGTTCTTC
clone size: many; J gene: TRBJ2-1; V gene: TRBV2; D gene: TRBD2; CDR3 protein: CASNLGGLDEQFF; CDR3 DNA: TGTGCCAGCAACCTCGGGGGGTTGGATGAGCAGTTCTTC
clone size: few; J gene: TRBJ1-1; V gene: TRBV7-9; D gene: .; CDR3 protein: CASSFMGRMNTEAFF; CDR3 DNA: TGTGCCAGCAGCTTTATGGGGAGAATGAACACTGAAGCTTTCTTT
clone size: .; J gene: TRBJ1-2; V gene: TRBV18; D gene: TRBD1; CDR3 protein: CASSLQGDRGYTF; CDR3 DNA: TGTGCCAGCTCCCTACAGGGGGATCGGGGCTACACCTTC
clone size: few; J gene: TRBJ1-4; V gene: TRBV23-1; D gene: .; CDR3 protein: CASSQESSNVEKLFF; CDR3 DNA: TGCGCCAGCAGTCAAGAATCGTCGAATGTCGAAAAACTGTTTTTT
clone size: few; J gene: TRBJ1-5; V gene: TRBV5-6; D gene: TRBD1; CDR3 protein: CASSRLDGTGTQPQHF; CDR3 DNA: TGTGCCAGCAGCAGACTAGACGGGACAGGGACTCAGCCCCAGCATTTT
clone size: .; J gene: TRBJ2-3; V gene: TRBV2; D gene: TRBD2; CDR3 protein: CASSDSPRDYISTDTQYF; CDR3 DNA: TGTGCCAGCAGTGATTCCCCGAGGGACTACATTAGCACAGATACGCAGTATTTT
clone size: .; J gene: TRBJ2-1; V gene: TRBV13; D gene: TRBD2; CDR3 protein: CASSPGTTLEQFF; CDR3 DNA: TGTGCCAGCAGCCCCGGGACTACCCTAGAGCAGTTCTTC
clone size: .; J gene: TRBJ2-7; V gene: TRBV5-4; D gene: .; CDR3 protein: CASSLTGVPYEQYF; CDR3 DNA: TGTGCCAGCAGCTTGACAGGCGTACCCTACGAGCAGTACTTC
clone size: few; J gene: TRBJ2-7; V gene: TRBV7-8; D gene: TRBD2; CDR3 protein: CASSLAAGGPYEQYF; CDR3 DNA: TGTGCCAGCAGCTTAGCAGCGGGGGGGCCTTACGAGCAGTACTTC